The sequence of this T cell receptor beta chain was determined in a study of cytotoxic CD8 clonotypes in ibrutinib-treated CLL. Study conclusions and caveats: Having risen at ibrutinib response, clonality had fallen back toward baseline by progression. Measured clonality at baseline was greater than in age-matched healthy donors and tracked with circulating CD8+ T-cell counts.

The CDR3 totals 19 residues. V lost 3 bases and J lost 4; bases outside the gene matches: 13. CDR1 and CDR2 from the germline V gene are KGHSH and LQKENI. Concerning this clone: Its antigen is still unknown.

The method was immunoSEQ multiplex PCR; TCRdb's version includes in-frame clones alone and lacks a portion of them. The sample has hundreds of thousands of clones; around 70% are singletons. With cryopreserved PBMCs as the source, 1.5 to 2.5 micrograms of genomic DNA went to TCR beta libraries. This specimen was PBMCs, taken after 24 months of ibrutinib treatment. This TCR derives from a human donor with chronic lymphocytic leukemia. The chain is built from TRBV18 and TRBJ2-1, with TRBD2 matching over 12 bases. The CDR3 reads CASSPTPTGLAGTYNEQFF. The CDR3 DNA reads TGTGCCAGCTCACCGACCCCAACGGGACTAGCGGGCACATACAATGAGCAGTTCTTC.